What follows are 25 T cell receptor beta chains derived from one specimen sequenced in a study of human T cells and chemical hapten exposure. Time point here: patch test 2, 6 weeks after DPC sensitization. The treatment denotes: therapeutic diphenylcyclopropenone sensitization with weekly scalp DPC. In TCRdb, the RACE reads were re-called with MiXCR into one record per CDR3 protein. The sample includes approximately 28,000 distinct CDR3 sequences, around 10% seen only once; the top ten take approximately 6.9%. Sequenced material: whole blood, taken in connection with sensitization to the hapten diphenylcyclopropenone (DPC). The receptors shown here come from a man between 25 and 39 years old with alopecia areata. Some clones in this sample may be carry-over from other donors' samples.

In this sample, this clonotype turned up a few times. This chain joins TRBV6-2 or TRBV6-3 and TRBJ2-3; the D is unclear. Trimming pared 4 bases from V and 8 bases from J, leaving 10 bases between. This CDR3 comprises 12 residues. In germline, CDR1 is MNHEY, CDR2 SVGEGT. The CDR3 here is CASSSLLGTQYF. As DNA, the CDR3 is TGTGCCAGCAGTTCGCTCCTAGGTACGCAGTATTTT.

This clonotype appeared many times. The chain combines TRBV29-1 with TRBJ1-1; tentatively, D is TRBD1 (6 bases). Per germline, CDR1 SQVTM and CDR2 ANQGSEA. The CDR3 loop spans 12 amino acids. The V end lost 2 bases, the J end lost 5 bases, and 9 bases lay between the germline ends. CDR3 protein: CSVEQGRTEAFF. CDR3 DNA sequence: TGCAGCGTTGAACAGGGGAGAACTGAAGCTTTCTTT.

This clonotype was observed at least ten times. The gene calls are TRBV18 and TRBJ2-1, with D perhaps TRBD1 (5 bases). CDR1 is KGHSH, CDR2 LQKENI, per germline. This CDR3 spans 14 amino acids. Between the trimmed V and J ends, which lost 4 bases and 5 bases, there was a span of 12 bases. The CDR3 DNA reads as TGTGCCAGCTCACGAATCGGACAAAACAATGAGCAGTTCTTC. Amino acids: CASSRIGQNNEQFF.

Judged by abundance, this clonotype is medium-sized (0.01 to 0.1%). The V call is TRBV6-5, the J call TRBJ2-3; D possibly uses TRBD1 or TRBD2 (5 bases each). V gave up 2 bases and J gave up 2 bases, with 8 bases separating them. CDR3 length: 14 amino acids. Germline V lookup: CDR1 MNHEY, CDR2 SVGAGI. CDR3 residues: CASSYGTPTDTQYF. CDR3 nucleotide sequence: TGTGCCAGCAGTTACGGGACCCCCACAGATACGCAGTATTTT.

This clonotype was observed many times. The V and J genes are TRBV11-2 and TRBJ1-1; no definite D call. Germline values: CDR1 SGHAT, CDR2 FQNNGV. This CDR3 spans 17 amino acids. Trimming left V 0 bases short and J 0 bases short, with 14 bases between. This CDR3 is CASSLDSPKALNTEAFF. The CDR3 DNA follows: TGTGCCAGCAGCTTAGACAGCCCTAAGGCATTGAACACTGAAGCTTTCTTT.

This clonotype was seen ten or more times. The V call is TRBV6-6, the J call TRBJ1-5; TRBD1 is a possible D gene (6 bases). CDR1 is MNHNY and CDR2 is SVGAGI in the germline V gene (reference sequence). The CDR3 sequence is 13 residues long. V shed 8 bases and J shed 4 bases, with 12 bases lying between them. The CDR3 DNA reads TGTGCCAGCCACAGGGAAGGAAATCAGCCCCAGCATTTT. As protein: CASHREGNQPQHF.

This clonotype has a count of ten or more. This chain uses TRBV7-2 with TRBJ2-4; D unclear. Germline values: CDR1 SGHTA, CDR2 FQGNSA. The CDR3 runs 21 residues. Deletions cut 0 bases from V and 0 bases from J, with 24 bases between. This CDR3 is CASSLAVTPPLLRLAKNIQYF. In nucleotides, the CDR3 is TGTGCCAGCAGCTTAGCCGTGACGCCCCCACTTCTACGGCTAGCCAAAAACATTCAGTACTTC.

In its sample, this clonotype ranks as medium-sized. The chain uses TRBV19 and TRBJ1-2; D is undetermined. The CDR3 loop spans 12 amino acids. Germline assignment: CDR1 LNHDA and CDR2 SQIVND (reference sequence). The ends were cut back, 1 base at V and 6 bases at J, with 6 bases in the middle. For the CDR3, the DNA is TGTGCCAGTAGTATAGTAGGTGATGGCTACACCTTC. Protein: CASSIVGDGYTF.

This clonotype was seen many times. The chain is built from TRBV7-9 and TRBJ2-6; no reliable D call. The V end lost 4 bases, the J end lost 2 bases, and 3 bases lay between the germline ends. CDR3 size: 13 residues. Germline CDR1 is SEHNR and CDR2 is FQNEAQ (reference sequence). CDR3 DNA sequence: TGTGCCAGCAGCTCCGCTGGGGCCAACGTCCTGACTTTC. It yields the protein CASSSAGANVLTF.

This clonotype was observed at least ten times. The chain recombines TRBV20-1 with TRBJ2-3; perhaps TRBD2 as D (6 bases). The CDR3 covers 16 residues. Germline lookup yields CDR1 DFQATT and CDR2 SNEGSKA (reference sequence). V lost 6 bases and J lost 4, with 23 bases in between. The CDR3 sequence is CSAKDSAGRAADTQYF. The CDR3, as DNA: TGCAGTGCAAAGGATTCAGCGGGTAGGGCCGCAGATACGCAGTATTTT.

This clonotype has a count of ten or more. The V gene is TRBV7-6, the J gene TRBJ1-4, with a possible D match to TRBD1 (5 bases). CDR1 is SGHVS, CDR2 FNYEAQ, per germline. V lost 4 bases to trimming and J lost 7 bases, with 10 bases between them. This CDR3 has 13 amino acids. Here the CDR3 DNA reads TGTGCCAGCAGCTCCAGGGAAGGTGAAAAACTGTTTTTT. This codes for CASSSREGEKLFF. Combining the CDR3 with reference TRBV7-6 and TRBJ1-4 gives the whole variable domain GAGVSQSPRYKVTKRGQDVALRCDPISGHVSLYWYRQALGQGPEFLTYFNYEAQQDKSGLPNDRFSAERPEGSISTLTIQRTEQRDSAMYRCASSSREGEKLFFGSGTQLSVL.

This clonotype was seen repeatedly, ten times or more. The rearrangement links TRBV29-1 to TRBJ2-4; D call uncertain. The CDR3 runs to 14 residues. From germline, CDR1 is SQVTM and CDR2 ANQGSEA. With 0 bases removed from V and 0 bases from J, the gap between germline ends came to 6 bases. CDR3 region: CSVEEGLAKNIQYF. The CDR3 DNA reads TGCAGCGTTGAAGAAGGGCTAGCCAAAAACATTCAGTACTTC.

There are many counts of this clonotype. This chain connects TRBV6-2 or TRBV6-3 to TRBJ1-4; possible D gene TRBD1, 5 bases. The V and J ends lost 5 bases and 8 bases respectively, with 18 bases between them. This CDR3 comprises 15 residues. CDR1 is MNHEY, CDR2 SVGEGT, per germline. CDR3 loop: CASSPPAGGVEKLFF. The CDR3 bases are TGTGCCAGCAGTCCCCCCGCCGGGGGGGTGGAAAAACTGTTTTTT.

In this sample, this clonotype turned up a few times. In DNA form, the CDR3 reads TGCAGCGTCCGGGCAGTGGGAGGCTACGAGCAGTACTTC. It encodes CSVRAVGGYEQYF. V usage is TRBV29-1 and J usage is TRBJ2-7; D might be TRBD2 (6 bases). The germline V gene encodes CDR1 SQVTM and CDR2 ANQGSEA. This CDR3 spans 13 amino acids. With 6 bases removed from V and 3 bases from J, the gap between germline ends came to 15 bases.

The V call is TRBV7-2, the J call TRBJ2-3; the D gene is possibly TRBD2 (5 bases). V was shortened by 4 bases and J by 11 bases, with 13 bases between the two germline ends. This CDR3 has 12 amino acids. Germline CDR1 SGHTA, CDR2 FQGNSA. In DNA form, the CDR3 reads TGTGCCAGCAGCTCTCCTTTTGGAGGGCAGTATTTT. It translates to CASSSPFGGQYF.

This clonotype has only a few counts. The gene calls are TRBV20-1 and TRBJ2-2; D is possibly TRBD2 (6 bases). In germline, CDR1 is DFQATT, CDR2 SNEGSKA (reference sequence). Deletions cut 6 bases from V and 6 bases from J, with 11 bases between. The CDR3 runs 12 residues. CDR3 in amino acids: CSAPTRSGELFF. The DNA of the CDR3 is TGCAGTGCACCGACTAGGTCCGGGGAGCTGTTTTTT.

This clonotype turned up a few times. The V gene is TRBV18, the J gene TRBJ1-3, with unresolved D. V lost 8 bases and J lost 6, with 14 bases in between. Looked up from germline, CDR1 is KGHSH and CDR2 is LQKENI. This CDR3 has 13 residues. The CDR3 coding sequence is TGTGCCAGCCTACCTGAAAGCGAAAACACCATATATTTT. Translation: CASLPESENTIYF.

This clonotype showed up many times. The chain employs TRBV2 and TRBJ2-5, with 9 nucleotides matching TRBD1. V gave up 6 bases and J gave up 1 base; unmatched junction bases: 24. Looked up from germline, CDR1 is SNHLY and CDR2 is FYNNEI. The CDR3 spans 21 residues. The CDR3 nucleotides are TGTGCCAGCAGAGGGCCCATCTGGGGACAGGGAGTAAACAACGGCCAAGAGACCCAGTACTTC. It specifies CASRGPIWGQGVNNGQETQYF.

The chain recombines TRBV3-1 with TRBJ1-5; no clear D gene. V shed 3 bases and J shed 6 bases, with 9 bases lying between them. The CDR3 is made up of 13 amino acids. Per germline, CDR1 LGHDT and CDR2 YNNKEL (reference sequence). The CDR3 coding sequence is TGTGCCAGCAGCCACGAAGGGAGTCAGCCCCAGCATTTT. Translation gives CASSHEGSQPQHF. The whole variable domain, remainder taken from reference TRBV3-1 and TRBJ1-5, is DTAVSQTPKYLVTQMGNDKSIKCEQNLGHDTMYWYKQDSKKFLKIMFSYNNKELIINETVPNRFSPKSPDKAHLNLHINSLELGDSAVYFCASSHEGSQPQHFGDGTRLSIL.

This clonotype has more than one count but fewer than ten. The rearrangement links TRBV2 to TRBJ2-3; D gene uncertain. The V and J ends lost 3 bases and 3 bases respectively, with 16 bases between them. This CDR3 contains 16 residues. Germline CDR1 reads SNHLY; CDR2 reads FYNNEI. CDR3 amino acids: CASSEGLGPLTDTQYF. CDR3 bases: TGTGCCAGCAGTGAGGGCTTGGGTCCCCTGACAGATACGCAGTATTTT.

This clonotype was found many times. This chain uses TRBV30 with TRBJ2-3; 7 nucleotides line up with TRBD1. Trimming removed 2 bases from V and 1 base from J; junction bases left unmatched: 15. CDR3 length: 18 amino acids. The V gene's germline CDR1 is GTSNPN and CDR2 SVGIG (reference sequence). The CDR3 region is CAWSTEDRALHRTDTQYF. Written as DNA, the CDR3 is TGTGCCTGGAGTACCGAAGACAGGGCCCTCCACCGCACAGATACGCAGTATTTT. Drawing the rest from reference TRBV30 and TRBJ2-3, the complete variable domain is SQTIHQWPATLVQPVGSPLSLECTVEGTSNPNLYWYRQAAGRGLQLLFYSVGIGQISSEVPQNLSASRPQDRQFILSSKKLLLSDSGFYLCAWSTEDRALHRTDTQYFGPGTRLTVL.

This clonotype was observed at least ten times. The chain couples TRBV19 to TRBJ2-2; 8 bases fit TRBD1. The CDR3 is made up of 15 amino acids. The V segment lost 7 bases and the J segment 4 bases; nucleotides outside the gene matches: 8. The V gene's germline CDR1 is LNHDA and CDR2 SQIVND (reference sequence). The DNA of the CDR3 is TGTGCCAGTACCCCGGACAGGGCGTTCACCGGGGAGCTGTTTTTT. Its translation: CASTPDRAFTGELFF.

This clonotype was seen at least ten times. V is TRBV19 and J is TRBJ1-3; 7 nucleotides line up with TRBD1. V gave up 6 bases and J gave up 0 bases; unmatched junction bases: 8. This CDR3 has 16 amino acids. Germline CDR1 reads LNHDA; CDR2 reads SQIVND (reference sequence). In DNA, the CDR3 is TGTGCCAGTAGCCAAACAGCAGGGGGCTCTGGAAACACCATATATTTT. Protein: CASSQTAGGSGNTIYF.

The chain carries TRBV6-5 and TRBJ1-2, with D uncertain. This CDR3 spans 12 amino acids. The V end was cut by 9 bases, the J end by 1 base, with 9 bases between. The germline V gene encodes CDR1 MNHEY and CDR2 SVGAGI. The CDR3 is CASSGSNYGYTF. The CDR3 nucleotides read TGTGCCAGTAGCGGGAGTAACTATGGCTACACCTTC.

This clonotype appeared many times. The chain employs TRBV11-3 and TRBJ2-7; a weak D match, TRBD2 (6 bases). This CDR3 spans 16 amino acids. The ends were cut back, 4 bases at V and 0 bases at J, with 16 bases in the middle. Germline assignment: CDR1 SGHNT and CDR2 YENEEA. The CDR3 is CASSSYSGPSSYEQYF. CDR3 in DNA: TGTGCCAGCAGCTCCTATAGCGGTCCAAGCTCCTACGAGCAGTACTTC.